The 23 T cell receptor beta chains below come from one sample, sequenced in a study of blood T cell repertoires in COVID-19. Produced via immunoSEQ multiplex PCR; TCRdb's table is partial and in-frame only. This sample has approximately 350,000 clones, with over 75% found just once. The specimen was PBMCs or T cells enriched from blood (not recorded which). The source is a man aged 18 to 30 who had recovered from COVID-19.

The chain combines TRBV9 with TRBJ1-4, with TRBD1 identical over 8 bases. The trim removed 3 bases at V and 7 bases at J, leaving 5 bases unmatched. Germline CDR1 is SGDLS and CDR2 is YYNGEE. The CDR3 is 14 residues long. Here the CDR3 DNA reads TGTGCCAGCAGCGCCGACAGGGGCGGTGAAAAACTGTTTTTT. Protein: CASSADRGGEKLFF. Using reference TRBV9 and TRBJ1-4 for the parts outside the CDR3, the full variable domain is DSGVTQTPKHLITATGQRVTLRCSPRSGDLSVYWYQQSLDQGLQFLIQYYNGEERAKGNILERFSAQQFPDLHSELNLSSLELGDSALYFCASSADRGGEKLFFGSGTQLSVL.

The genes are TRBV3-1 (or the pseudogene TRBV3-2) and TRBJ1-2, with 9 bases that match TRBD1. The germline gives CDR1 LGHDT, CDR2 YNNKEL (reference sequence). The CDR3 covers 15 residues. The trim removed 0 bases at V and 6 bases at J, leaving 5 bases unmatched. CDR3 protein: CASSQDTGGRHGYTF. CDR3 sequence (DNA): TGTGCCAGCAGCCAAGATACAGGGGGCAGGCATGGCTACACCTTC.

The chain links TRBV5-1 to TRBJ1-2, with 10 bases matching TRBD1. Germline CDR1 SGHRS, CDR2 YFSETQ. CDR3 length: 16 amino acids. V gave up 4 bases and J gave up 1 base; unmatched junction bases: 7. The CDR3 region is CASSPGQGTINYGYTF. CDR3 in DNA: TGCGCCAGCAGCCCGGGACAGGGGACCATTAACTATGGCTACACCTTC.

The rearrangement links TRBV6-6 to TRBJ2-2; TRBD2 matches 7 bases. The CDR3 extends over 12 amino acids. CDR1 MNHNY and CDR2 SVGAGI come from the germline V gene (reference sequence). CDR3 region: CSGAGRNGELFF. DNA of the CDR3: TGTTCCGGAGCGGGACGTAACGGGGAGCTGTTTTTT.

The gene calls are TRBV12-3 or TRBV12-4 and TRBJ2-5; TRBD2 aligns across 9 bases. V lost 10 bases and J lost 3; bases outside the gene matches: 6. This CDR3 has 13 amino acids. The CDR3 nucleotides read TGTGCCATCCGGCCTAGCGGGGAAGAGACCCAGTACTTC. Its translation is CAIRPSGEETQYF.

As to this clone: At one end, the junction sequence differs from germline, possibly due to a read error. The chain couples TRBV9 to TRBJ2-3; TRBD1 aligns across 9 bases. Germline-derived CDR1 and CDR2 are SGDLS and YYNGEE. The CDR3 has 14 amino acids. CDR3 nucleotides: TGTGCCAGCAGCGTAGGGACAAACAGGGGGCGCAGGGATTTT. Its protein is CASSVGTNRGRRDF.

CDR3 sequence (DNA): TGTGCCACGACAGGGGGCGAAACTAATGAAAAACTGTTTTTT. This gives the protein CATTGGETNEKLFF. This chain uses TRBV19 with TRBJ1-4, with TRBD1 identical over 10 bases. With V trimmed by 10 bases and J by 1 base, 3 bases remained unmatched. The germline V gene encodes CDR1 LNHDA and CDR2 SQIVND (reference sequence). This CDR3 spans 14 amino acids.

This clone appeared once. Given a much more abundant clone one base away, this may be a read error. At the DNA level, this CDR3 is encoded by other sequences in the same sample as well. V is TRBV12-3 or TRBV12-4 and J is TRBJ1-5; 7 bases are shared with TRBD1. V was clipped by 6 bases and J by 4 bases; unmatched bases: 3. This CDR3 is 13 amino acids long. CDR3 in amino acids: CASSLQGNQPQHF. Written as DNA, the CDR3 is TGTGCCAGCAGCCTACAGGGGAATCAGCCCCAGCATTTT.

This chain uses TRBV28 with TRBJ1-1; 7 bases line up with TRBD1. The CDR3 length is 15 residues. The V and J ends lost 6 bases and 3 bases, in that order; junction bases with no gene match: 10. Germline values: CDR1 MDHEN, CDR2 SYDVKM. CDR3 amino acids: CASRSTGDSDTEAFF. CDR3 DNA: TGTGCCAGCAGAAGTACAGGGGATTCGGACACTGAAGCTTTCTTT.

This chain connects TRBV10-3 to TRBJ2-1; D gene unclear. V gave up 0 bases and J gave up 8 bases, with 11 bases separating them. CDR3 length: 14 amino acids. Germline V gene data show CDR1 as ENHRY and CDR2 as SYGVKD. Here the CDR3 DNA reads TGTGCCATCAGTGAGTCGATCTTGGCAGATGAGCAGTTCTTC. Amino acids: CAISESILADEQFF.

J is TRBJ2-1 and V is TRBV12-5, with TRBD2 matching over 7 bases. This CDR3 spans 15 amino acids. Trimming at V came to 6 bases and at J to 1 base, leaving 6 bases not matched to a gene. Germline CDR1 and CDR2: LGHNT and FRNRAP. CDR3 in amino acids: CASGAGDGSYNEQFF. DNA for the CDR3: TGTGCTAGTGGGGCGGGGGACGGGTCCTACAATGAGCAGTTCTTC.

The chain uses TRBV7-9 and TRBJ1-4; 12 bases are shared with TRBD1. This CDR3 has 15 amino acids. Germline V gene sequence: CDR1 SEHNR, CDR2 FQNEAQ (reference sequence). The ends lost 4 bases at V and 8 bases at J; junction bases unmatched: 5. The CDR3 nucleotides are TGTGCCAGCAGCTCCGGGACAGGGGGCAGGGAAAAACTGTTTTTT. It yields the protein CASSSGTGGREKLFF.

The rearrangement joins TRBV20-1 to TRBJ2-1; D might be TRBD1 (7 bases). The CDR3 runs to 11 residues. Germline CDR1 is DFQATT and CDR2 is SNEGSKA (reference sequence). The V end lost 4 bases, the J end lost 8 bases, and 9 bases lay between the germline ends. CDR3 sequence (DNA): TGCAGTGCTACAGGGGGGTATGAGCAGTTCTTC. Translated: CSATGGYEQFF.

The V call is TRBV7-3, the J call TRBJ1-1; perhaps TRBD1 as D (5 bases). The germline V and J ends were trimmed by 5 bases and 0 bases, with 10 bases remaining between them. The germline gives CDR1 SGHTA, CDR2 FQGTGA. CDR3 size: 14 residues. The CDR3 DNA follows: TGTGCCAGCAGCCCCGACAGCTTGAACACTGAAGCTTTCTTT. Its protein is CASSPDSLNTEAFF. Supplemented by reference TRBV7-3 and TRBJ1-1, the full variable domain reads GAGVSQTPSNKVTEKGKYVELRCDPISGHTALYWYRQSLGQGPEFLIYFQGTGAADDSGLPNDRFFAVRPEGSVSTLKIQRTERGDSAVYLCASSPDSLNTEAFFGQGTRLTVV.

This clone was counted once. This chain uses TRBV7-9 with TRBJ2-3; D remains ambiguous. There are 15 residues in the CDR3. The V and J ends lost 2 bases and 6 bases respectively, with 15 bases between them. Germline V gives CDR1 SEHNR, CDR2 FQNEAQ (reference sequence). The DNA of the CDR3 is TGTGCCAGCAGCTTATATGGTTCAGTTTTGGATACGCAGTATTTT. This gives the protein CASSLYGSVLDTQYF. Looking up the rest from reference TRBV7-9 and TRBJ2-3 gives the full variable domain: DTGVSQNPRHKITKRGQNVTFRCDPISEHNRLYWYRQTLGQGPEFLTYFQNEAQLEKSRLLSDRFSAERPKGSFSTLEIQRTEQGDSAMYLCASSLYGSVLDTQYFGPGTRLTVL.

The rearrangement links TRBV7-6 to TRBJ1-1; D may be TRBD1 (5 bases). V gave up 5 bases and J gave up 1 base, with 17 bases separating them. Germline CDR1 reads SGHVS; CDR2 reads FNYEAQ. The length of the CDR3 is 16 residues. The CDR3 sequence is CASSLTRVQGNTEAFF. CDR3 sequence (DNA): TGTGCCAGCAGCCTTACCAGGGTGCAGGGGAACACTGAAGCTTTCTTT.

The chain carries TRBV5-1 and TRBJ2-3; the match to TRBD2 covers 11 bases. Germline V lookup: CDR1 SGHRS, CDR2 YFSETQ. The CDR3 spans 18 residues. The ends lost 1 base at V and 1 base at J; junction bases unmatched: 8. For the CDR3, the DNA is TGCGCCAGCAGCTTGTCTAGCGGGAGGTCCCGGGGCACAGATACGCAGTATTTT. Amino acids: CASSLSSGRSRGTDTQYF.

This chain links TRBV6-5 with TRBJ1-3; no definite D call. Germline V gives CDR1 MNHEY, CDR2 SVGAGI. V was trimmed by 5 bases and J by 1 base, leaving 12 bases between them. The CDR3 consists of 15 residues. DNA of the CDR3: TGTGCCAGCAGTCCGGGTTCCACTTCTGGAAACACCATATATTTT. Its protein is CASSPGSTSGNTIYF.

This clone was seen only a few times. The J gene is TRBJ2-7, the V gene TRBV7-2; TRBD2 agrees at 7 bases. V shed 3 bases and J 4 bases; nucleotides not matched to a gene: 3. Germline CDR1 and CDR2: SGHTA and FQGNSA. CDR3 length: 13 residues. This chain's CDR3 is CASSLGLRYEQYF. CDR3 nucleotide sequence: TGTGCCAGCAGCTTGGGACTACGTTACGAGCAGTACTTC.

The V gene is TRBV7-9, the J gene TRBJ1-6; D gene unclear. The germline V gene encodes CDR1 SEHNR and CDR2 FQNEAQ (reference sequence). The CDR3 spans 14 residues. The V end was cut by 4 bases, the J end by 9 bases, with 13 bases between. The DNA for the CDR3 is TGTGCCAGCAGCTATGCAGGTGGGAGTTCACCCCTCCACTTT. It translates to CASSYAGGSSPLHF.

The V and J genes are TRBV6-4 and TRBJ1-4; 8 nucleotides agree with TRBD1. Germline loops: CDR1 MRHNA, CDR2 SNTAGT. This CDR3 is 13 amino acids long. Trimming removed 11 bases from V and 5 bases from J; junction bases left unmatched: 7. CDR3 loop: CAGAGGPNEKLFF. DNA for the CDR3: TGTGCCGGCGCAGGGGGCCCAAATGAAAAACTGTTTTTT.

V is TRBV5-4 and J is TRBJ1-1; TRBD1 might be the D (6 bases). Germline values: CDR1 SGHNT, CDR2 YYREEE (reference sequence). This CDR3 region has 15 residues. Trimming took off 3 bases at V and 1 base at J, with 13 bases between the two ends. In DNA, the CDR3 is TGTGCCAGCAGCTCAAGACTGACAGGGAACACTGAAGCTTTCTTT. Protein: CASSSRLTGNTEAFF. Full variable domain (remainder filled in from reference TRBV5-4 and TRBJ1-1): ETGVTQSPTHLIKTRGQQVTLRCSSQSGHNTVSWYQQALGQGPQFIFQYYREEENGRGNFPPRFSGLQFPNYSSELNVNALELDDSALYLCASSSRLTGNTEAFFGQGTRLTVV.

The CDR3 coding sequence is TGTGCCAGCAGCCCCCAGGGGACAGCTGGAAACACCATATATTTT. This gives the protein CASSPQGTAGNTIYF. This chain connects TRBV9 to TRBJ1-3; 7 nucleotides line up with TRBD1. The V gene's germline CDR1 is SGDLS and CDR2 YYNGEE. CDR3 length equals 15 residues. The junction had 6 bases not matched to a gene; V was cut back by 4 bases and J by 2 bases.